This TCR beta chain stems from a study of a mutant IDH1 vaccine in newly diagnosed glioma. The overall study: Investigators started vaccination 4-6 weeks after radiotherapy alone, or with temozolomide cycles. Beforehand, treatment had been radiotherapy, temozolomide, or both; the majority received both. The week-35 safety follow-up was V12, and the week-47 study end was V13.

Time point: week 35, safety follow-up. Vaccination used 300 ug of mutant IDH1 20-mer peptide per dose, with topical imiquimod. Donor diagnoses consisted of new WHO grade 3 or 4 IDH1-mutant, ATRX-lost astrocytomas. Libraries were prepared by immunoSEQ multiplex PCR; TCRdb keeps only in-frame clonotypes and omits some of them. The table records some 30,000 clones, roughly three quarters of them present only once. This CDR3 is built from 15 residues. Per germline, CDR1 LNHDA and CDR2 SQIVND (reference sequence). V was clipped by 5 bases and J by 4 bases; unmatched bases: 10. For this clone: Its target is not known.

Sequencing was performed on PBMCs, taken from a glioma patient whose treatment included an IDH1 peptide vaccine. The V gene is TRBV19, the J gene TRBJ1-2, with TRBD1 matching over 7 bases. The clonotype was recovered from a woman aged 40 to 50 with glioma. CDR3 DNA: TGTGCCAGTAGTTACGGCCAGGGGGTCAGCTATGGCTACACCTTC. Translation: CASSYGQGVSYGYTF.